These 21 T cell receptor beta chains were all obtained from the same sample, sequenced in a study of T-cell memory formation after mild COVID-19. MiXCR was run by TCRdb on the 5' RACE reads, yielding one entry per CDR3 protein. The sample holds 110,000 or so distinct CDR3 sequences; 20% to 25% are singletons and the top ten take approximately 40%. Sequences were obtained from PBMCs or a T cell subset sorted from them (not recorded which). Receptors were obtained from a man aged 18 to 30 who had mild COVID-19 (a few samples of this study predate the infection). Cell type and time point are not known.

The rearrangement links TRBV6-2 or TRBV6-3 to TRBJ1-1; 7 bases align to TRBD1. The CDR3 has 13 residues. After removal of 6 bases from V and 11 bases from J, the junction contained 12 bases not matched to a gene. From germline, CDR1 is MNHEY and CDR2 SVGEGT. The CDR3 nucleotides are TGTGCCAGCAGCACCGGGACAGCCTTCGGGGCTTTCTTT. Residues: CASSTGTAFGAFF.

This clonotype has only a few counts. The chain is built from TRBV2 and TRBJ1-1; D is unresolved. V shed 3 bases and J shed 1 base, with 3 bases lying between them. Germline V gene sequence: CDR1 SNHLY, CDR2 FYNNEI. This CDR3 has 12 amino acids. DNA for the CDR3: TGTGCCAGCAGTGACCCGAACACTGAAGCTTTCTTT. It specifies CASSDPNTEAFF. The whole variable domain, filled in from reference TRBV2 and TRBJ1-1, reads EPEVTQTPSHQVTQMGQEVILRCVPISNHLYFYWYRQILGQKVEFLVSFYNNEISEKSEIFDDQFSVERPDGSNFTLKIRSTKLEDSAMYFCASSDPNTEAFFGQGTRLTVV.

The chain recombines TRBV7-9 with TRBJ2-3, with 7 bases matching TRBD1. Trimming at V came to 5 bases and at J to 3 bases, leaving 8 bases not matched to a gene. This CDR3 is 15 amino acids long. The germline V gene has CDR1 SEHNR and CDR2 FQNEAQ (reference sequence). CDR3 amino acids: CASSEGDSGTDTQYF. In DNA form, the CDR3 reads TGTGCCAGCAGCGAAGGGGACAGTGGTACAGATACGCAGTATTTT.

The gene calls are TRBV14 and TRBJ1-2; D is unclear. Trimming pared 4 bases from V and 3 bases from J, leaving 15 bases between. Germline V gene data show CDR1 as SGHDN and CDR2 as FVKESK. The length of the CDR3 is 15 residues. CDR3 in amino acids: CASSREPSPYYGYTF. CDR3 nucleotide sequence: TGTGCCAGCAGCCGCGAACCATCACCTTACTATGGCTACACCTTC.

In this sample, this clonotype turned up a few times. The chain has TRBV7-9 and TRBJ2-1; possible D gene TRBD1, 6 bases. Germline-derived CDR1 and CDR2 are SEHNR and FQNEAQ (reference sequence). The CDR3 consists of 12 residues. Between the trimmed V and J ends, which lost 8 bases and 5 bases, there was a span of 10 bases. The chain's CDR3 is CASRTVNNEQFF. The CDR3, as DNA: TGTGCCAGCCGGACAGTTAACAATGAGCAGTTCTTC.

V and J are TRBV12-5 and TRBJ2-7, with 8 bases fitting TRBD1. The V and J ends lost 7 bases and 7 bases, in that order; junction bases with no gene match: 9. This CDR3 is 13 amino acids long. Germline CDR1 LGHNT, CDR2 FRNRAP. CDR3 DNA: TGTGCTAGTGTAGCTGACAGGGGATTGGAGCAGTACTTC. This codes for CASVADRGLEQYF.

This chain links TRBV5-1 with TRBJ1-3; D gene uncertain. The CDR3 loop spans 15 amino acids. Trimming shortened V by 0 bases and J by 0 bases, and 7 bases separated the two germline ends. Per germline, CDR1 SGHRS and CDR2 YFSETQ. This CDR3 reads CASSLGVISGNTIYF. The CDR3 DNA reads TGCGCCAGCAGCTTGGGAGTGATCTCTGGAAACACCATATATTTT.

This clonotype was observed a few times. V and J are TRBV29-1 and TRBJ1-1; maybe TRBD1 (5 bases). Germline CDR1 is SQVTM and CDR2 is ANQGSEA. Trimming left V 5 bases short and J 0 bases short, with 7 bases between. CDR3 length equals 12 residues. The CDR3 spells CSVKGLNTEAFF. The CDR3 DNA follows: TGCAGCGTTAAGGGACTGAACACTGAAGCTTTCTTT.

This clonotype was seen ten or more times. CDR3 nucleotides: TGTGCCAGTAGATCATATAGTCATCAGCCCCAGCATTTT. It translates to CASRSYSHQPQHF. The chain combines TRBV19 with TRBJ1-5, with D unclear. Germline V gives CDR1 LNHDA, CDR2 SQIVND (reference sequence). The CDR3 extends over 13 amino acids. With 6 bases removed from V and 5 bases from J, the gap between germline ends came to 11 bases.

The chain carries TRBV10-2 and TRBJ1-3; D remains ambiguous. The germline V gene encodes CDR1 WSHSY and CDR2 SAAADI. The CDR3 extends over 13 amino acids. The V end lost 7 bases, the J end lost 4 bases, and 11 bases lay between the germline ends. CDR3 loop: CASMGTPGNTIYF. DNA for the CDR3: TGCGCCAGCATGGGAACACCCGGAAACACCATATATTTT.

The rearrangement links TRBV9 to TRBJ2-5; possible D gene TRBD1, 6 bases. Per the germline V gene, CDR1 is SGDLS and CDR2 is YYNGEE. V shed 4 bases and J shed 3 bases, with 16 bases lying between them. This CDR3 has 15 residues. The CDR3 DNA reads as TGTGCCAGCAGCACCGCCGGGACACCTAAAGAGACCCAGTACTTC. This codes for CASSTAGTPKETQYF.

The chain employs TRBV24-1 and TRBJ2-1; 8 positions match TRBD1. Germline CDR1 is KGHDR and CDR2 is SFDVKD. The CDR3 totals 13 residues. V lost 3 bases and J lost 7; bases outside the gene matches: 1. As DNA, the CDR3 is TGTGCCACCAGTGATCGACAGGGGAATGAGCAGTTCTTC. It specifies CATSDRQGNEQFF.

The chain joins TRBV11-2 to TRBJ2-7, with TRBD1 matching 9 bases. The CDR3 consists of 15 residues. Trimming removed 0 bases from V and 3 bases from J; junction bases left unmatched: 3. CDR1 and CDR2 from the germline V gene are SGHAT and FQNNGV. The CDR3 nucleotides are TGTGCCAGCAGCTTAGAGACAGGGGGGCGCTACGAGCAGTACTTC. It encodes CASSLETGGRYEQYF. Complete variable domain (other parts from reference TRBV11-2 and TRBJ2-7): EAGVAQSPRYKIIEKRQSVAFWCNPISGHATLYWYQQILGQGPKLLIQFQNNGVVDDSQLPKDRFSAERLKGVDSTLKIQPAKLEDSAVYLCASSLETGGRYEQYFGPGTRLTVT.

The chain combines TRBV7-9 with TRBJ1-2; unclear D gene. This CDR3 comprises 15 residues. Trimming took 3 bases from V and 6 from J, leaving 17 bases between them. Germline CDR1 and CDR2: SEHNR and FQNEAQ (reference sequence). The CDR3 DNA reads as TGTGCCAGCAGCTTTAGTACAGTTGAACAAGATGGCTACACCTTC. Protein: CASSFSTVEQDGYTF.

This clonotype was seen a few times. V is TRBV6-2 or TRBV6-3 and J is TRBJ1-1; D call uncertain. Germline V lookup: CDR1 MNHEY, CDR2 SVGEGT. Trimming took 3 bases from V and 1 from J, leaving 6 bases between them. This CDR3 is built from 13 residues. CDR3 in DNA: TGTGCCAGCAGTTATCTGCGGAACACTGAAGCTTTCTTT. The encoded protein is CASSYLRNTEAFF.

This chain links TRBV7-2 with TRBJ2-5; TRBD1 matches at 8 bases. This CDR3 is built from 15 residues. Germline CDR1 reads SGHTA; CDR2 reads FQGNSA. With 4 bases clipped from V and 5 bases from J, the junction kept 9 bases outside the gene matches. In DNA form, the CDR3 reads TGTGCCAGCAGCTCTACAGGGGGAGTAGGGGAGACCCAGTACTTC. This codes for CASSSTGGVGETQYF.

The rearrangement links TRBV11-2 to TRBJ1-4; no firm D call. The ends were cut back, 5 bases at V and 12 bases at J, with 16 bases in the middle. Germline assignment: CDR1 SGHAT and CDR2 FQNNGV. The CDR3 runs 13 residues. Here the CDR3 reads CASSRTEQLELFF. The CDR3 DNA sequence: TGTGCCAGCAGCCGGACGGAGCAGCTAGAACTGTTTTTT.

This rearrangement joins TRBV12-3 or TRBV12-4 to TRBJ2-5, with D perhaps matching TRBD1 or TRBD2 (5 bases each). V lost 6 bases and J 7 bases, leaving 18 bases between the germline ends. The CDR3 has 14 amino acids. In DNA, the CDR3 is TGTGCCAGCAGAATGGGGACGGTCCTGGGGACCCAGTACTTC. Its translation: CASRMGTVLGTQYF.

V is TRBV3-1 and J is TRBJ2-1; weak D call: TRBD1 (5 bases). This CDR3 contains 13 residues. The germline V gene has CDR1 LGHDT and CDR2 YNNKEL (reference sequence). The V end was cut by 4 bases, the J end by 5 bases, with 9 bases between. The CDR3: CASSPGQDNEQFF. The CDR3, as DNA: TGTGCCAGCAGCCCCGGACAAGACAATGAGCAGTTCTTC.

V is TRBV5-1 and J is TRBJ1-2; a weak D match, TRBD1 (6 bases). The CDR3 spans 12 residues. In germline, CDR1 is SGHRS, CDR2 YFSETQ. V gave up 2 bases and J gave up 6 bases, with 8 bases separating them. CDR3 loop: CASSFSGDGYTF. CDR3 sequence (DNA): TGCGCCAGCAGCTTCTCAGGGGATGGCTACACCTTC.

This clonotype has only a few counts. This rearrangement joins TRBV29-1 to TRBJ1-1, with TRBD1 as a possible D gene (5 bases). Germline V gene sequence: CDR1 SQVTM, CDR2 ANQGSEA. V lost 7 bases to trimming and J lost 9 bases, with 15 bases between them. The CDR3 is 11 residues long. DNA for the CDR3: TGCAGCGCACCAGACAGAAGTCAAGCTTTCTTT. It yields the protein CSAPDRSQAFF. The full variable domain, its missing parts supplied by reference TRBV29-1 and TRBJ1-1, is SAVISQKPSRDICQRGTSLTIQCQVDSQVTMMFWYRQQPGQSLTLIATANQGSEATYESGFVIDKFPISRPNLTFSTLTVSNMSPEDSSIYLCSAPDRSQAFFGQGTRLTVV.